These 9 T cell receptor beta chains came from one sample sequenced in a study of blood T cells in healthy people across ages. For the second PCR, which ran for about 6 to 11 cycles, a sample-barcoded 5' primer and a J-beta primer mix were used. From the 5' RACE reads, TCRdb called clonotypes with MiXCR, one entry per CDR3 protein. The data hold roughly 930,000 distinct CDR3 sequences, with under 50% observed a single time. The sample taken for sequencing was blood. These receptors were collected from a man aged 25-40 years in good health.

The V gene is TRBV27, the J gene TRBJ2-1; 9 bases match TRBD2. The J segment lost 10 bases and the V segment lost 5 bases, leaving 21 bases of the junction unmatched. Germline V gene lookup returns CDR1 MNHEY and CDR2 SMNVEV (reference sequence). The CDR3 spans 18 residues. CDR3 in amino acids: CASSPPYFLAGTLGEQFF. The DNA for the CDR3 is TGTGCCAGCAGTCCCCCCTATTTTCTAGCGGGGACCTTAGGGGAGCAGTTCTTC.

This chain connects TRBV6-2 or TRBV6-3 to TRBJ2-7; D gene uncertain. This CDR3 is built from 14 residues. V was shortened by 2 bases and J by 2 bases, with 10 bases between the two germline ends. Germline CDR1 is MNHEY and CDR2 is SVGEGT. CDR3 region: CASSYKVGAYEQYF. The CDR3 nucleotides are TGTGCCAGCAGTTACAAGGTGGGTGCCTACGAGCAGTACTTC.

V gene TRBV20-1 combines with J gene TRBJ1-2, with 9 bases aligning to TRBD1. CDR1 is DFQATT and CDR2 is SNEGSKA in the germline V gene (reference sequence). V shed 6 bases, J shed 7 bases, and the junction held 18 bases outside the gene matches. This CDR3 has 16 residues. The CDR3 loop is CSARMGQGTIFGGYTF. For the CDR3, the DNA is TGCAGTGCCAGGATGGGACAGGGTACCATTTTTGGTGGCTACACCTTC.

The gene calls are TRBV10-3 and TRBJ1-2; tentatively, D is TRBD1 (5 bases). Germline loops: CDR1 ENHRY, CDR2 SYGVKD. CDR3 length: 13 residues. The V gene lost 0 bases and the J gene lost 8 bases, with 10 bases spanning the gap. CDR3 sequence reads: CAISESDTGGYTF. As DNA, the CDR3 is TGTGCCATCAGTGAGTCGGACACAGGAGGCTACACCTTC.

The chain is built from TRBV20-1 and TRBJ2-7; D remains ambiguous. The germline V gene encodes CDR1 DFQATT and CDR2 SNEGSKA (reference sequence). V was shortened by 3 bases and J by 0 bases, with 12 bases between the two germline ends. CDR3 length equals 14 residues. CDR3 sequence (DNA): TGCAGTGCTAGTATTGGCGGAAGCTCCTACGAGCAGTACTTC. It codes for CSASIGGSSYEQYF.

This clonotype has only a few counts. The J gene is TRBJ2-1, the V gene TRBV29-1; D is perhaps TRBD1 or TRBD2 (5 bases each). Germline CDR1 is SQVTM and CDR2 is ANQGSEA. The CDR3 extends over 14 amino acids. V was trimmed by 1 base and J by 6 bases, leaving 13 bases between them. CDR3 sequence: CSVEGGGTGNEQFF. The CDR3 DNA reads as TGCAGCGTTGAAGGTGGGGGTACAGGCAATGAGCAGTTCTTC.

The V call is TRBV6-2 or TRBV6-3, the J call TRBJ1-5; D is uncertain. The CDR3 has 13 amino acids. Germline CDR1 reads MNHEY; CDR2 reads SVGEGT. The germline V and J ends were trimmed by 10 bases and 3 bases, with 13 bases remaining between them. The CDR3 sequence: CAIKGSHNQPQHF. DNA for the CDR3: TGTGCCATCAAGGGTTCCCACAATCAGCCCCAGCATTTT.

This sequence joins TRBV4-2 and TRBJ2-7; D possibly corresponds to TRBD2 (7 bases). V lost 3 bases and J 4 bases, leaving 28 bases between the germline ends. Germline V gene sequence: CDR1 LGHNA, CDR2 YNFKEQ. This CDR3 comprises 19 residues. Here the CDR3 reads CASSQDVLGPGGPTYEQYF. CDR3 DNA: TGTGCCAGCAGCCAGGACGTTTTAGGGCCGGGGGGCCCGACTTACGAGCAGTACTTC.

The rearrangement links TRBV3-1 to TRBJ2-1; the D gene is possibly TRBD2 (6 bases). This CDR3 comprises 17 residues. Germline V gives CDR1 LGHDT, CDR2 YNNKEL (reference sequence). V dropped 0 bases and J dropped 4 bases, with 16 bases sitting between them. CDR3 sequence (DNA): TGTGCCAGCAGCCAAGATAGGGTCGGGGGAGCTTACAATGAGCAGTTCTTC. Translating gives CASSQDRVGGAYNEQFF.